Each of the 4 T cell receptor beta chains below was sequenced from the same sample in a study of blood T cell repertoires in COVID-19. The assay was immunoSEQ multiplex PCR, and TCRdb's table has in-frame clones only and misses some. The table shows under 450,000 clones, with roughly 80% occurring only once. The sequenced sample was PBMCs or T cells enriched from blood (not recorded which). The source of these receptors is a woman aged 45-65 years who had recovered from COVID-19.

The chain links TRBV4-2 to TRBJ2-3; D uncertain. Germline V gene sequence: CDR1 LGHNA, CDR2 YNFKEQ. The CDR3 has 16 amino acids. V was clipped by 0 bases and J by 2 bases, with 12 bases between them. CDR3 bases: TGTGCCAGCAGCCAAGACACTCTCGGGTCCACAGATACGCAGTATTTT. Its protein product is CASSQDTLGSTDTQYF.

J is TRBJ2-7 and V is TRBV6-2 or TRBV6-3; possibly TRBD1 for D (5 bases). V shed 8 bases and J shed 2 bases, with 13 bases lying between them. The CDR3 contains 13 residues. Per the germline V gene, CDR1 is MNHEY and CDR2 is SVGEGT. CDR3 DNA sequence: TGTGCCAGCGGTTTCCAGGGTGCCTACGAGCAGTACTTC. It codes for CASGFQGAYEQYF.

The CDR3 DNA reads as TGTGCCAGCAGCCAAGGTCAGGGATACAATCAGCCCCAGCATTTT. Translated: CASSQGQGYNQPQHF. The V and J genes are TRBV4-2 and TRBJ1-5, with a possible D match to TRBD1 (5 bases). Per the germline V gene, CDR1 is LGHNA and CDR2 is YNFKEQ. This CDR3 has 15 amino acids. Trimming took off 1 base at V and 3 bases at J, with 10 bases between the two ends.

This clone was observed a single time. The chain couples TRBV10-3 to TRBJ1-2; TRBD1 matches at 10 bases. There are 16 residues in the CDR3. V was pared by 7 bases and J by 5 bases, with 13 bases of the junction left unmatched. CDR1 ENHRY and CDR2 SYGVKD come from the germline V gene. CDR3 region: CAINPGQGQWEYGYTF. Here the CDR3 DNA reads TGTGCCATCAACCCGGGACAGGGGCAATGGGAGTATGGCTACACCTTC.